The rows below give T cell receptor beta chains drawn from one sample of a study of T cell responses to AZD1222 COVID-19 vaccine. The assay was immunoSEQ multiplex PCR, and TCRdb's table has in-frame clones only and misses some. There are about 180,000 clones in the sample; just over 85% occur only once, and 0.49% lies in the top ten. Sequenced material: peripheral blood, taken on day 0 of AZD1222 vaccination. Receptors originate from an adult in good health. Both conserved end residues are part of each CDR3. The order of the fields is J gene, clone size, D gene, V gene, CDR3 DNA, CDR3 protein. A D gene is named only where the DNA matches it firmly. Clone sizes are given selectively: once, few, many, or a class where the clone is expanded.

j_gene: TRBJ1-2; abundance: NA; d_gene: TRBD1; v_gene: TRBV5-4; CDR3nt: TGTGCCAGCAGTCGTGATCTTACCGGGACAGGGGGTAGCGGCTACACCTTC; CDR3aa: CASSRDLTGTGGSGYTF
j_gene: TRBJ1-4; abundance: NA; d_gene: NA; v_gene: TRBV28; CDR3nt: TGTGCCAGCAGTTTGGATCAGAAGGCACTGTTTTTT; CDR3aa: CASSLDQKALFF
j_gene: TRBJ2-5; abundance: NA; d_gene: TRBD2; v_gene: TRBV5-6; CDR3nt: TGTGCCAGCAGCCCTAGCGGGGGGATTATTACCCAAGAGACCCAGTACTTC; CDR3aa: CASSPSGGIITQETQYF
j_gene: TRBJ2-7; abundance: NA; d_gene: TRBD1; v_gene: TRBV6-5; CDR3nt: TGTGCCAGCAGTTCGGGACAGTCAGGCGAGCAGTACTTC; CDR3aa: CASSSGQSGEQYF
j_gene: TRBJ2-7; abundance: once; d_gene: NA; v_gene: TRBV29-1; CDR3nt: TGCAGCGTAGAAGCGGTACTTGGTGACGAGCAGTACTTC; CDR3aa: CSVEAVLGDEQYF
j_gene: TRBJ2-5; abundance: NA; d_gene: TRBD1; v_gene: TRBV4-1; CDR3nt: TGCGCCAGCAGCCTGATAGACAGGGTAGAGACCCAGTACTTC; CDR3aa: CASSLIDRVETQYF
j_gene: TRBJ1-6; abundance: NA; d_gene: NA; v_gene: TRBV5-8; CDR3nt: TGTGCCAGCAAGGTACAGGGTCGGAATTCACCCCTCCACTTT; CDR3aa: CASKVQGRNSPLHF
j_gene: TRBJ1-2; abundance: NA; d_gene: NA; v_gene: TRBV7-2; CDR3nt: TGTGCCAGCAGCCCCGGTTGGAATCGTGGCTACACCTTC; CDR3aa: CASSPGWNRGYTF
j_gene: TRBJ2-3; abundance: NA; d_gene: NA; v_gene: TRBV27; CDR3nt: TGTGCCAGCAGTTCCACCCCTCGCACAGATACGCAGTATTTT; CDR3aa: CASSSTPRTDTQYF
j_gene: TRBJ1-4; abundance: NA; d_gene: TRBD1; v_gene: TRBV27; CDR3nt: TGTGCCAGCAGTTCTCCAGGGGGCAGCGATGAAAAACTGTTTTTT; CDR3aa: CASSSPGGSDEKLFF
j_gene: TRBJ1-2; abundance: NA; d_gene: TRBD1; v_gene: TRBV7-9; CDR3nt: TGTGCCAGCAGCTTAGTGCAGGGGGCTCCCGGCTACACCTTC; CDR3aa: CASSLVQGAPGYTF
j_gene: TRBJ2-2; abundance: NA; d_gene: TRBD1; v_gene: TRBV27; CDR3nt: TGTGCCAGCAGCACGGACAGGGTGGTCGGGGAGCTGTTTTTT; CDR3aa: CASSTDRVVGELFF
j_gene: TRBJ1-5; abundance: NA; d_gene: NA; v_gene: TRBV6-6; CDR3nt: TGTGCCAGCAGACCCACAGGGTTTAGGAATCAGCCCCAGCATTTT; CDR3aa: CASRPTGFRNQPQHF
j_gene: TRBJ1-2; abundance: NA; d_gene: NA; v_gene: TRBV2; CDR3nt: TGTGCCAGCAGTGAAGCCTACATTGGCTACACCTTC; CDR3aa: CASSEAYIGYTF
j_gene: TRBJ1-2; abundance: once; d_gene: NA; v_gene: TRBV7-2; CDR3nt: TGTGCCAGCAGCTTAGACAGGGACTATGGCTACACCTTC; CDR3aa: CASSLDRDYGYTF
j_gene: TRBJ2-1; abundance: NA; d_gene: TRBD2; v_gene: TRBV7-9; CDR3nt: TGTGCCAGCAGCTTAGGCCCCGGGATGGCGGGAGCAAGCAATGAGCAGTTCTTC; CDR3aa: CASSLGPGMAGASNEQFF
j_gene: TRBJ2-1; abundance: NA; d_gene: NA; v_gene: TRBV12-1; CDR3nt: TGTGCCAGCAGCTTTACTAGCGGGGGGGCCCCTACTGAGCAGTTCTTC; CDR3aa: CASSFTSGGAPTEQFF
j_gene: TRBJ1-1; abundance: NA; d_gene: TRBD1; v_gene: TRBV27; CDR3nt: TGTGCCAGCAGGCCACAAGGGGGCAATGAAGCTTTCTTT; CDR3aa: CASRPQGGNEAFF
j_gene: TRBJ2-7; abundance: NA; d_gene: NA; v_gene: TRBV20-1; CDR3nt: TGCAGTCCTGAAGAAGCTGGCGAGCAGTACTTC; CDR3aa: CSPEEAGEQYF
j_gene: TRBJ1-1; abundance: once; d_gene: TRBD1; v_gene: TRBV5-5; CDR3nt: TGTGCCAGCAGCTTGGTACAGGGGGCCCTGGACACTGAAGCTTTCTTT; CDR3aa: CASSLVQGALDTEAFF
j_gene: TRBJ1-3; abundance: NA; d_gene: NA; v_gene: TRBV6-1; CDR3nt: TGTGCCAGCAGCCGGACCTCTGGAAACACCATATATTTT; CDR3aa: CASSRTSGNTIYF
j_gene: TRBJ1-5; abundance: NA; d_gene: TRBD1; v_gene: TRBV6-5; CDR3nt: TGTGCCAGCAGTATGACAGGGCCCTACAATCAGCCCCAGCATTTT; CDR3aa: CASSMTGPYNQPQHF
j_gene: TRBJ2-2; abundance: once; d_gene: NA; v_gene: TRBV12-3/TRBV12-4; CDR3nt: TGTGCCAGCGGGAGGACCGGGGAGCTGTTTTTT; CDR3aa: CASGRTGELFF
j_gene: TRBJ2-2; abundance: NA; d_gene: NA; v_gene: TRBV19; CDR3nt: TGTGCCAGTACTAACAGGGTTGCCGGGGAGCTGTTTTTT; CDR3aa: CASTNRVAGELFF
j_gene: TRBJ1-2; abundance: NA; d_gene: NA; v_gene: TRBV6-5; CDR3nt: TGTGCCAGCACCCTTTCGGCAAACTATGGCTACACCTTC; CDR3aa: CASTLSANYGYTF
j_gene: TRBJ2-5; abundance: NA; d_gene: NA; v_gene: TRBV4-1; CDR3nt: TGCGCCAGCAGTGACACTAGTTCTGAGACCCAGTACTTC; CDR3aa: CASSDTSSETQYF
j_gene: TRBJ2-1; abundance: NA; d_gene: TRBD2; v_gene: TRBV9; CDR3nt: TGTGCCAGCAGCGTAGCTAAACTAGCGGAATCCTACAATGAGCAGTTCTTC; CDR3aa: CASSVAKLAESYNEQFF
j_gene: TRBJ2-7; abundance: NA; d_gene: TRBD1; v_gene: TRBV6-2/TRBV6-3; CDR3nt: TGTGCCAGCAGTTACTCGGGGACAGGGTCCTACGAGCAGTACTTC; CDR3aa: CASSYSGTGSYEQYF